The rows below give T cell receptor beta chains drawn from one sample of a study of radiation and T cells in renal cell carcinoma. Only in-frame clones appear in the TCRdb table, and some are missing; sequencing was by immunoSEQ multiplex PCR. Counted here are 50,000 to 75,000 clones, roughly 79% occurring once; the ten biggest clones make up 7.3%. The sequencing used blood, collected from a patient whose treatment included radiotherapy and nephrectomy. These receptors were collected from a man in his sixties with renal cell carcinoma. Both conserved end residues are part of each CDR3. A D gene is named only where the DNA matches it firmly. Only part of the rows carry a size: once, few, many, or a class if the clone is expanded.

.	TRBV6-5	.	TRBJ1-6	CASRGSLNNSPLHF	TGTGCCAGCAGGGGGTCGCTTAATAATTCACCCCTCCACTTT
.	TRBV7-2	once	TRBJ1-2	CASSYDGGSQRSYGYTF	TGTGCCAGCAGCTACGACGGGGGCTCCCAGAGGTCCTATGGCTACACCTTC
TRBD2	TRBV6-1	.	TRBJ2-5	CASMAGGAREETQYF	TGTGCCAGCATGGCGGGCGGGGCGCGGGAGGAGACCCAGTACTTC
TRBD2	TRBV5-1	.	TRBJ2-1	CASSGDLAGGLSNEQFF	TGCGCCAGCAGCGGAGACCTAGCGGGAGGTTTAAGCAATGAGCAGTTCTTC
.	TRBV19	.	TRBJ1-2	CASSISTGAGYGYTF	TGTGCCAGTAGTATATCAACGGGGGCGGGGTATGGCTACACCTTC
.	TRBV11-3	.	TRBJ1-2	CASSLEWVSVGYTF	TGTGCCAGCAGCTTAGAATGGGTTTCAGTTGGCTACACCTTC
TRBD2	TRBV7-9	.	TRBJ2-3	CASGLATDTQYF	TGTGCCAGCGGACTAGCTACAGATACGCAGTATTTT
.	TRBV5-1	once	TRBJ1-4	CASSLEGAWNEKLFF	TGCGCCAGCAGCTTGGAGGGTGCCTGGAATGAAAAACTGTTTTTT
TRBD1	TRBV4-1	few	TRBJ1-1	CASSQVDRVLTEAFF	TGCGCCAGCAGCCAAGTCGACAGGGTTCTCACTGAAGCTTTCTTT
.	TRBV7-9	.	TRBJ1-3	CASSFPEFSGNTIYF	TGTGCCAGCAGCTTCCCCGAGTTCTCTGGAAACACCATATATTTT
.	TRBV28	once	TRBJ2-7	CATSLATPIYEQYF	TGTGCCACCTCACTAGCTACGCCCATCTACGAGCAGTACTTC
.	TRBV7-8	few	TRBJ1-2	CASSPRWGLYGYTF	TGTGCCAGCAGCCCAAGGTGGGGACTCTATGGCTACACCTTC
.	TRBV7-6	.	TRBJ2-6	CASSPISGANVLTF	TGTGCCAGCAGCCCAATCAGTGGGGCCAACGTCCTGACTTTC
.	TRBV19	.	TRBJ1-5	CASRDSVNQPQHF	TGTGCCAGTAGGGACAGCGTTAATCAGCCCCAGCATTTT
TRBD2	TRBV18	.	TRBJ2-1	CASSERLAGVTYNEQFF	TGTGCCAGCTCAGAGAGACTAGCGGGAGTTACCTACAATGAGCAGTTCTTC
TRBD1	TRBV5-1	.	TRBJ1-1	CASSPRTGGADTEAFF	TGCGCCAGCAGCCCACGGACAGGGGGCGCGGACACTGAAGCTTTCTTT
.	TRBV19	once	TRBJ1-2	CASSIGYGGAYGYTF	TGTGCCAGTAGTATCGGGTATGGGGGGGCCTATGGCTACACCTTC
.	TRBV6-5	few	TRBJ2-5	CASSPHRFAETQYF	TGTGCCAGCAGTCCCCACAGGTTTGCGGAGACCCAGTACTTC
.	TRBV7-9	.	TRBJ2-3	CASSTQLSDTQYF	TGTGCCAGCAGCACCCAACTCAGTGACACGCAGTATTTT
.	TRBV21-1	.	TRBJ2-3	CASSKDQGLKSDTQYF	TGTGCCAGCAGCAAAGATCAGGGGCTAAAGTCAGATACGCAGTATTTT
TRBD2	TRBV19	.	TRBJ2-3	CASSITSGGNTQYF	TGTGCCAGTAGTATAACTAGCGGGGGGAATACGCAGTATTTT
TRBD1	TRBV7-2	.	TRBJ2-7	CASSSRPGQASYEQYF	TGTGCCAGCAGCTCCCGACCGGGACAGGCGTCCTACGAGCAGTACTTC
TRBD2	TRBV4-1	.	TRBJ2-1	CASSQDAPGTSVYNEQFF	TGCGCCAGCAGCCAAGATGCACCCGGGACTAGCGTCTACAATGAGCAGTTCTTC
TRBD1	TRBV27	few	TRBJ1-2	CASSLEGAYGYTF	TGTGCCAGCAGTTTAGAGGGGGCCTATGGCTACACCTTC
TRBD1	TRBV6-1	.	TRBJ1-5	CASSGESQGIYQPQHF	TGTGCCAGCAGTGGGGAGTCACAGGGGATATATCAGCCCCAGCATTTT
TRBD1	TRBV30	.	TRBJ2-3	CAHPDRVTDTQYF	TGTGCCCATCCCGACAGGGTAACAGATACGCAGTATTTT
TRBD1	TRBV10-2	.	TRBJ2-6	CASRDRARSGANVLTF	TGCGCCAGCAGGGACAGGGCGCGCTCTGGGGCCAACGTCCTGACTTTC